This entry lists 13 T cell receptor beta chains sequenced from one sample in a study of OX40 agonist ivuxolimab in advanced cancers. Repertoires were generated with immunoSEQ multiplex PCR, while TCRdb's copy carries only in-frame clones and drops some. The table includes approximately 54,000 clones, 80% to 95% detected once. Sequenced here: CD4+ or CD8+ T cells sorted from blood, sampled in a trial of the OX40 agonist ivuxolimab. All receptors come from an adult with an advanced solid tumor such as melanoma, head and neck, liver or kidney cancer.

J is TRBJ2-2 and V is TRBV9; D perhaps matches TRBD1 (5 bases). Between the trimmed V and J ends, which lost 4 bases and 2 bases, there was a span of 15 bases. This CDR3 is 16 amino acids long. Germline V gene lookup returns CDR1 SGDLS and CDR2 YYNGEE. This CDR3 is CASSSRQGSNTGELFF. The CDR3 bases are TGTGCCAGCAGCTCCCGGCAGGGAAGTAACACCGGGGAGCTGTTTTTT.

This clone was seen a handful of times. The rearrangement uses TRBV7-9 and TRBJ1-6, with D possibly being TRBD1 (5 bases). Germline assignment: CDR1 SEHNR and CDR2 FQNEAQ (reference sequence). There are 14 residues in the CDR3. V lost 5 bases to trimming and J lost 10 bases, with 15 bases between them. CDR3 in DNA: TGTGCCAGCAGCCGGGACGGTGGAGTCTCACCCCTCCACTTT. Its translation: CASSRDGGVSPLHF.

Here the CDR3 reads CASSFQGEETQYF. The CDR3 DNA is TGTGCCAGCAGCTTCCAGGGAGAAGAGACCCAGTACTTC. The J gene is TRBJ2-5, the V gene TRBV11-3, with D perhaps assigned TRBD1 or TRBD2 (5 bases each). CDR1 and CDR2 (germline): SGHNT, YENEEA. CDR3 length: 13 residues. The V and J ends lost 3 bases and 3 bases respectively, with 8 bases between them.

V gene TRBV4-2 combines with J gene TRBJ2-2; D call uncertain. The CDR3 has 14 amino acids. V was clipped by 0 bases and J by 7 bases, with 9 bases between them. Germline CDR1 and CDR2: LGHNA and YNFKEQ. The CDR3, as DNA: TGTGCCAGCAGCCAAGATCCGGGCGTCGGGGAGCTGTTTTTT. Translating gives CASSQDPGVGELFF.

DNA for the CDR3: TGTGCCAGCAGTGAGGGGGCGGTATCGTGGGAGACCCAGTACTTC. Its translation: CASSEGAVSWETQYF. The V and J genes are TRBV6-1 and TRBJ2-5; TRBD1 might be the D (6 bases). The V end lost 3 bases, the J end lost 5 bases, and 16 bases lay between the germline ends. The CDR3 runs to 15 residues. Germline values: CDR1 MNHNS, CDR2 SASEGT.

Regarding this clone: Other DNA variants within this sample encode the same CDR3. The chain recombines TRBV6-1 with TRBJ1-2, with TRBD1 matching over 10 bases. V shed 3 bases, J shed 5 bases, and the junction held 3 bases outside the gene matches. The CDR3 is 14 amino acids. Germline V lookup: CDR1 MNHNS, CDR2 SASEGT. The CDR3 loop reads CASSDWGQGYGYTF. In DNA, the CDR3 is TGTGCCAGCAGTGATTGGGGACAGGGGTATGGCTACACCTTC.

Comment on this clone: A junction boundary mismatches the germline segment, possibly from a read error. The V and J genes are TRBV6-5 and TRBJ1-1; no firm D call. From germline, CDR1 is MNHEY and CDR2 SVGAGI. The CDR3 extends over 15 amino acids. The CDR3 DNA is TGTGCCAGCAGGGGTTTGACTCTTCTTAACACTGAAGCTTCCTTT. Amino acids: CASRGLTLLNTEASF.

This chain uses TRBV18 with TRBJ2-1, with a possible D match to TRBD2 (5 bases). This CDR3 contains 15 residues. The germline CDR1 and CDR2 sequences are KGHSH and LQKENI. V dropped 3 bases and J dropped 4 bases, with 13 bases sitting between them. The CDR3 region has the DNA TGTGCCAGCTCACCGGAAACTAGGGTTTACAATGAGCAGTTCTTC. Its protein is CASSPETRVYNEQFF.

V is TRBV6-5 and J is TRBJ2-7; weak D call: TRBD1 (6 bases). The germline CDR1 and CDR2 sequences are MNHEY and SVGAGI. The CDR3 totals 14 residues. The germline V and J ends were trimmed by 6 bases and 2 bases, with 14 bases remaining between them. CDR3 in amino acids: CASRRNRDPYEQYF. The CDR3 DNA sequence: TGTGCCAGCAGGCGAAACAGGGATCCCTACGAGCAGTACTTC.

The chain combines TRBV4-1 with TRBJ2-7; TRBD1 agrees at 7 bases. The CDR3 has 14 amino acids. Germline lookup yields CDR1 MGHRA and CDR2 YSYEKL. With 0 bases clipped from V and 5 bases from J, the junction kept 4 bases outside the gene matches. CDR3 amino acids: CASSQETGYNEQYF. The CDR3 DNA sequence: TGCGCCAGCAGCCAAGAGACAGGGTACAACGAGCAGTACTTC.

The genes are TRBV5-1 and TRBJ2-3, with 7 bases lining up with TRBD1. CDR3 length: 16 residues. Germline loops: CDR1 SGHRS, CDR2 YFSETQ. V lost 1 base, J lost 4 bases, and 9 bases stayed unmatched. CDR3 sequence reads: CASSLMTGLFSDTQYF. DNA of the CDR3: TGCGCCAGCAGCTTGATGACAGGGTTGTTCTCAGATACGCAGTATTTT.

With respect to this clone: At one end, the junction sequence differs from germline, possibly due to a read error. The chain is built from TRBV7-7 and TRBJ2-1; unclear D gene. CDR3 size: 15 residues. Germline assignment: CDR1 SSHAT and CDR2 FNYEAQ (reference sequence). This CDR3 is CASSPVASSYNEQFF. The CDR3 DNA reads TGTGCTAGCAGCCCCGTAGCCAGCTCCTACAATGAGCAGTTCTTC.

A few counts support this clone. The chain employs TRBV6-4 and TRBJ2-1; 11 bases are a match to TRBD2. In germline, CDR1 is MRHNA, CDR2 SNTAGT. V lost 5 bases, J lost 5 bases, and 8 bases stayed unmatched. The CDR3 runs to 16 residues. The CDR3 protein is CASSPTSGMGHNEQFF. As DNA, the CDR3 is TGTGCCAGCAGTCCGACTAGCGGGATGGGGCACAATGAGCAGTTCTTC.